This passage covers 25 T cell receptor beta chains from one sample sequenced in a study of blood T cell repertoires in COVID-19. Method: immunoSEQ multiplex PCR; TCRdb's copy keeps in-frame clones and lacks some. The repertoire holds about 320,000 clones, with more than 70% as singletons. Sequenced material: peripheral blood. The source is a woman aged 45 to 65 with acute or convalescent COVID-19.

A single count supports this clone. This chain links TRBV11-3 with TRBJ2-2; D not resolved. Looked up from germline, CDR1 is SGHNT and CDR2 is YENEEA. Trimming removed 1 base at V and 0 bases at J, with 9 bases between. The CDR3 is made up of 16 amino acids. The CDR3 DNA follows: TGTGCCAGCAGCTTAGGTGGCAGAACGAACACCGGGGAGCTGTTTTTT. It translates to CASSLGGRTNTGELFF.

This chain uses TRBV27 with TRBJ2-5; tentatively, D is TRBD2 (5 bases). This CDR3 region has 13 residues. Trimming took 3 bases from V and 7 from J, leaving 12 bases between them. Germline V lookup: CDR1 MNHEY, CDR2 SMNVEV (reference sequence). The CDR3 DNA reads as TGTGCCAGCAGTTTGGAGGCCGGAGGGACCCAGTACTTC. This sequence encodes CASSLEAGGTQYF.

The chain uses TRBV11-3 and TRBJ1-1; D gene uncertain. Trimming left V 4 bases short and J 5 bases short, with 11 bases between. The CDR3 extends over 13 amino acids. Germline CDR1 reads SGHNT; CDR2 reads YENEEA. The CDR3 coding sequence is TGTGCCAGCAGCTCGGAGAGGAGGACTGAAGCTTTCTTT. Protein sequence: CASSSERRTEAFF. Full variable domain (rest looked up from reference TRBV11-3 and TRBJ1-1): EAGVVQSPRYKIIEKKQPVAFWCNPISGHNTLYWYLQNLGQGPELLIRYENEEAVDDSQLPKDRFSAERLKGVDSTLKIQPAELGDSAVYLCASSSERRTEAFFGQGTRLTVV.

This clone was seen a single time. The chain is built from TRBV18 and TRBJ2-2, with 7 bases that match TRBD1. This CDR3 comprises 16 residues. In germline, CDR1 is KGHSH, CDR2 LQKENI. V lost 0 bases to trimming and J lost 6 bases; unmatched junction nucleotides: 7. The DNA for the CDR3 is TGTGCCAGCTCACCACCGGGCAGGGGGTCCTCCGGGGAGCTGTTTTTT. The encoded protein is CASSPPGRGSSGELFF.

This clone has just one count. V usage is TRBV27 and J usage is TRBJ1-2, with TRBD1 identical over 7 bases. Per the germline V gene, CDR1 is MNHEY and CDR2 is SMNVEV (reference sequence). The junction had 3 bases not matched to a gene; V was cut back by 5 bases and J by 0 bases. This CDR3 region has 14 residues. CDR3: CASSLQGANYGYTF. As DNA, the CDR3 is TGTGCCAGCAGTCTCCAGGGGGCTAACTATGGCTACACCTTC.

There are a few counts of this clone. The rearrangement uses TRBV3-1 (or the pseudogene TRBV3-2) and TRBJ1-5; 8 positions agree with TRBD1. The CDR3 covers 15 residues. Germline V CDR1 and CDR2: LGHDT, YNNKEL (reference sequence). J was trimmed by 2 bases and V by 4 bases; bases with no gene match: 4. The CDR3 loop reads CASSRDRWGNQPQHF. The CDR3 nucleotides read TGTGCCAGCAGCCGGGACAGGTGGGGCAATCAGCCCCAGCATTTT.

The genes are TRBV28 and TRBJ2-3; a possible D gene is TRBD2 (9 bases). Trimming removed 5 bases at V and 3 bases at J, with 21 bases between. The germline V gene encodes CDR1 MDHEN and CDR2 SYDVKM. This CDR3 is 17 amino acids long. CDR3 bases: TGTGCCAGCAGTATCGGACAGGGCGGGAGGGAGACAGATACGCAGTATTTT. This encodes CASSIGQGGRETDTQYF.

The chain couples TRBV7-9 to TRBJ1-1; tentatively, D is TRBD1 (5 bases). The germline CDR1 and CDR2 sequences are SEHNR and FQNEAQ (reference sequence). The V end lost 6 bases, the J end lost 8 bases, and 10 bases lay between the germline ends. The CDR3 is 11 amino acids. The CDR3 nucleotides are TGTGCCAGCAGTTGGGCAGGGGAAGCTTTCTTT. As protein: CASSWAGEAFF.

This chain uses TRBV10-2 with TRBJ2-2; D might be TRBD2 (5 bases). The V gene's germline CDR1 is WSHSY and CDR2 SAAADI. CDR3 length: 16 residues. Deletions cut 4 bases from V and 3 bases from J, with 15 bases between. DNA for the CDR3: TGCGCCAGCAGTGCCGTACTAGTAGAGTACACCGGGGAGCTGTTTTTT. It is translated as CASSAVLVEYTGELFF.

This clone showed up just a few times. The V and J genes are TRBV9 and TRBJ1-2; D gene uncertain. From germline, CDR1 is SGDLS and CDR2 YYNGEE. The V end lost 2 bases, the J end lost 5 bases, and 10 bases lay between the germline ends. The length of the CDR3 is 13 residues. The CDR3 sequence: CASSVTGEYGYTF. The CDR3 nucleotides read TGTGCCAGCAGCGTGACCGGGGAGTATGGCTACACCTTC.

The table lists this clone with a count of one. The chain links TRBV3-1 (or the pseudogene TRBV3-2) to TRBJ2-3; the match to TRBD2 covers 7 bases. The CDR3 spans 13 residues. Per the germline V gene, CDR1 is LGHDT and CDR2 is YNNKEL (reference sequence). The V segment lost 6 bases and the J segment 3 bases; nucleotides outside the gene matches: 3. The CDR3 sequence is CASRRLATDTQYF. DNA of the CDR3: TGTGCCAGCAGACGACTAGCTACAGATACGCAGTATTTT.

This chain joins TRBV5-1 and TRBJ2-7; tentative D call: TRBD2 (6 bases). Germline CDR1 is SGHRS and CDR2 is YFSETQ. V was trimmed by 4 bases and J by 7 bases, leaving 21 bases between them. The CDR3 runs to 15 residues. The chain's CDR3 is CASSPGKGTAGEQYF. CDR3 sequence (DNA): TGCGCCAGCAGCCCCGGGAAGGGGACTGCTGGGGAGCAGTACTTC. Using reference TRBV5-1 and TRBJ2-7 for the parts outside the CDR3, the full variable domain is KAGVTQTPRYLIKTRGQQVTLSCSPISGHRSVSWYQQTPGQGLQFLFEYFSETQRNKGNFPGRFSGRQFSNSRSEMNVSTLELGDSALYLCASSPGKGTAGEQYFGPGTRLTVT.

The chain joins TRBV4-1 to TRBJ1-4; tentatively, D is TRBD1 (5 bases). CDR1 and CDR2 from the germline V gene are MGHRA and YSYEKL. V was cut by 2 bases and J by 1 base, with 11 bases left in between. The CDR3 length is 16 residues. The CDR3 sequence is CASSQTTGGTNEKLFF. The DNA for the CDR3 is TGCGCCAGCAGCCAAACTACAGGTGGAACTAATGAAAAACTGTTTTTT.

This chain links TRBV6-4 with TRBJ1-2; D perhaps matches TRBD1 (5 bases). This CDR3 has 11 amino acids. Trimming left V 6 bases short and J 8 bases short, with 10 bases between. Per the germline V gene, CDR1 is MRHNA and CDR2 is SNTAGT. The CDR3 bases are TGTGCCAGCAGAGGGGAAAGGGGCTACACCTTC. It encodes CASRGERGYTF.

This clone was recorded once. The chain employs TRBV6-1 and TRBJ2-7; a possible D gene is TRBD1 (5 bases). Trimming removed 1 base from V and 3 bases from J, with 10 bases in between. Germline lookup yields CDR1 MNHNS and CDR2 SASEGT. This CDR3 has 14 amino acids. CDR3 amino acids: CASSEGGRVYEQYF. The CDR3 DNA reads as TGTGCCAGCAGTGAAGGGGGCAGGGTCTACGAGCAGTACTTC.

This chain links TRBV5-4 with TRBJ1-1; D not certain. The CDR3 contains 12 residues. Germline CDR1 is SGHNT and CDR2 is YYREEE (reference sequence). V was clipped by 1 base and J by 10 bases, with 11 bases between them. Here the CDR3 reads CASSLPREGAFF. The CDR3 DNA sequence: TGTGCCAGCAGCTTGCCCCGTGAGGGAGCTTTCTTT.

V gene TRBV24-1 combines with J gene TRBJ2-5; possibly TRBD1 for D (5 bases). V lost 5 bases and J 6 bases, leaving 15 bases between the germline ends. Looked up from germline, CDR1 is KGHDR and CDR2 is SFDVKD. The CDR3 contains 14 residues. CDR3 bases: TGTGCCACCAGTGGTCTACAGGACCCCCAGACCCAGTACTTC. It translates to CATSGLQDPQTQYF.

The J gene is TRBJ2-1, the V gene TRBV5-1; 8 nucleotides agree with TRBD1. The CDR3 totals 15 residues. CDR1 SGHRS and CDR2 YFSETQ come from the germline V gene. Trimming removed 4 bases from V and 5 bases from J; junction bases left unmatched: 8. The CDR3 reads CASSTGQGGDNEQFF. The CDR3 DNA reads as TGCGCCAGCAGCACCGGACAGGGTGGCGACAATGAGCAGTTCTTC.

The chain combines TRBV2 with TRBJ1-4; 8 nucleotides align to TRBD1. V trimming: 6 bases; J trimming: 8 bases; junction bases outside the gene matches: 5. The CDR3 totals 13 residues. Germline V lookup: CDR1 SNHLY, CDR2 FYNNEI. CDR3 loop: CASRDRVREKLFF. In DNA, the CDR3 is TGTGCCAGCAGGGACAGGGTTAGGGAAAAACTGTTTTTT.

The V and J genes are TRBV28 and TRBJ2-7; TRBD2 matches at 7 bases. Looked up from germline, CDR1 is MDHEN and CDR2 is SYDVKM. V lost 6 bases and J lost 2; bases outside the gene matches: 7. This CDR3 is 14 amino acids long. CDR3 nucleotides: TGTGCCAGCAGATCGGGAGGATTCACCTACGAGCAGTACTTC. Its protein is CASRSGGFTYEQYF.

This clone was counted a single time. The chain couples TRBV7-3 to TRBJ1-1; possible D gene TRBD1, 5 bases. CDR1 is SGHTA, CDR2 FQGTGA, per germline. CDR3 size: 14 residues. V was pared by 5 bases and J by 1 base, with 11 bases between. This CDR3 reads CASSPRGGNTEAFF. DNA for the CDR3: TGTGCCAGCAGCCCCCGGGGGGGGAACACTGAAGCTTTCTTT.

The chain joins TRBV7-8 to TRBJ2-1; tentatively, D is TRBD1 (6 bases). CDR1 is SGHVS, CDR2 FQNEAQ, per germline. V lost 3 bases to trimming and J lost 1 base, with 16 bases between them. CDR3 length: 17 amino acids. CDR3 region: CASSLPAGAPSYNEQFF. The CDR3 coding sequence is TGTGCCAGCAGCTTGCCAGCAGGGGCCCCTTCCTACAATGAGCAGTTCTTC.

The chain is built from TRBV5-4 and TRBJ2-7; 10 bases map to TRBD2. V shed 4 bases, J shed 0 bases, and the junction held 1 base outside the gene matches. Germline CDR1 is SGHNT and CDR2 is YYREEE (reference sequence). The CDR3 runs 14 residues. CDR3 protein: CASSPSGGSYEQYF. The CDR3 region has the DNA TGTGCCAGCAGCCCTAGCGGGGGCTCCTACGAGCAGTACTTC. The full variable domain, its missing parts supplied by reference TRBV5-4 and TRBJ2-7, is ETGVTQSPTHLIKTRGQQVTLRCSSQSGHNTVSWYQQALGQGPQFIFQYYREEENGRGNFPPRFSGLQFPNYSSELNVNALELDDSALYLCASSPSGGSYEQYFGPGTRLTVT.

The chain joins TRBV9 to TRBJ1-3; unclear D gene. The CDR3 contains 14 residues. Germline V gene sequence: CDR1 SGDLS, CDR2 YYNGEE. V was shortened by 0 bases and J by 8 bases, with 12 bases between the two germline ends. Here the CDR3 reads CASSVGPGRDTIYF. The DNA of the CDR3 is TGTGCCAGCAGCGTAGGGCCCGGTCGGGACACCATATATTTT.

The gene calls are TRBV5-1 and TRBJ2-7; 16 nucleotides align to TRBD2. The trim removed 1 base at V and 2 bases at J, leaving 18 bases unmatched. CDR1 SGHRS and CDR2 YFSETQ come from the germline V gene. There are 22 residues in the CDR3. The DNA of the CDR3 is TGCGCCAGCAGCTTGTCTCCGTCAACCGGGACTAGCGGGAGGGCACGTCCCTACGAGCAGTACTTC. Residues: CASSLSPSTGTSGRARPYEQYF.